This record covers a single T cell receptor beta chain. Antigen: not known. Through a sample-barcoded 5' primer and a J-beta primer mix, a second PCR was run for roughly 6 to 12 cycles. TCRdb re-called the 5' RACE reads through MiXCR, storing one row per CDR3 protein. The sample lists hundreds of thousands of distinct CDR3 sequences, about three fifths occurring once. The record originates from a study of blood T cells in healthy people across ages. Whole-study findings and limits: Observed TCR beta diversity showed a strong correlation with the percentage of naive T cells as measured by flow cytometry.

Trimming cost V 10 bases and J 2 bases; bases outside gene matches: 4. CDR1 and CDR2 (germline): MNHEY, SMNVEV (reference sequence). This CDR3 has 13 residues. J is TRBJ2-7 and V is TRBV27; TRBD2 matches at 11 bases. This receptor was taken from a man younger than 45 in good health. Sample: blood. CDR3 in amino acids: CATGSGRAYEQYF. The DNA of the CDR3 is TGTGCCACCGGTAGCGGGAGGGCCTACGAGCAGTACTTC.